This note documents a single TCR beta chain sequence. The CDR3 is 12 residues long. Trimming took off 6 bases at V and 7 bases at J, with 10 bases between the two ends. The sample comes from a study of blood T cell repertoires in COVID-19. In the authors' workflow: Estimation of nucleated cell counts relied on the amplification of reference gene primers. Repertoires were generated with immunoSEQ multiplex PCR, while TCRdb's copy carries only in-frame clones and drops some. D and trimming come from the DNA, and the V and J calls and clone size come from that table. Of around 98,000 clones detected, over 70% appear once; the ten largest clones hold around 24%.

The clonotype originates from a man between 65 and 79 years old with acute or convalescent COVID-19. The sequenced material came from peripheral blood. V gene TRBV12-3 or TRBV12-4 combines with J gene TRBJ1-5; D is unresolved. The CDR3 loop reads CASRALGQPQHF. For the CDR3, the DNA is TGTGCCAGCAGGGCTCTAGGCCAGCCCCAGCATTTT.